This T cell receptor (beta chain) came from a study of shared clonotypes between healthy human individuals. The assay was immunoSEQ multiplex PCR, and TCRdb's table has in-frame clones only and misses some. The data contain about 87,000 clones, over 40% of them singletons. In germline, CDR1 is KGHSH, CDR2 LQKENI. The CDR3 covers 15 residues. V usage is TRBV18 and J usage is TRBJ2-5; D might be TRBD2 (6 bases). Matching the DNA end better, TRBJ2-7 makes the J call doubtful. The TCR was taken from a woman in her thirties or forties in good health. Some clones in this sample may be carry-over from other donors' samples. Sequencing was carried out using PBMCs. DNA for the CDR3: TGTGCCAGCTCACCACGGGCGACTAGTTACCACGAGCAGTACTTC. Protein: CASSPRATSYHEQYF.